This paragraph reports one T cell receptor (beta chain). Antigen unknown. Sequenced by immunoSEQ multiplex PCR; TCRdb stores in-frame clones only, minus some. The sample gives tens of thousands of clones, roughly 95% of which show up once; about 0.54% is in the top ten. This CDR3 contains 15 residues. CDR1 is KGHSH and CDR2 is LQKENI in the germline V gene. Trimming removed 0 bases at V and 3 bases at J, with 9 bases between. This entry comes from a study of graft-versus-host responses after intestinal transplantation. Overall study context: For approximately three years after anti-thymocyte globulin induction, all recipients took tacrolimus and steroids.

Findings of the study overall: Declining HvG levels early post-transplant were linked to peak circulating GvH clone levels. Ileal or blood samples showed some GvH clones first, and such clones were also found in recipient marrow.

The sequences come from unstimulated CD8+ T cells sorted from spleen or lymph node cells, collected before transplant. This sequence joins TRBV18 and TRBJ2-1, with D possibly being TRBD1 (5 bases). This clonotype originated in a human donor who was the organ donor for an intestinal transplant. The CDR3 sequence is CASSPPYRNYNEQFF. CDR3 nucleotides: TGTGCCAGCTCACCACCATACAGGAACTACAATGAGCAGTTCTTC.